This T cell receptor (beta chain) was sequenced during a study of T cell repertoires in cytomegalovirus infection. Study details: Carrying CMV and the relevant HLA type showed in public TCR beta signatures.

TCRdb fed the reads into MiXCR, producing one record per CDR3 protein. The table has 300,000 or so distinct CDR3 sequences, about a tenth seen once. Trimming cost V 4 bases and J 8 bases; bases outside gene matches: 13. The CDR3 has 15 residues. Germline V CDR1 and CDR2: SQVTM, ANQGSEA. As to this clonotype: Its antigen remains unidentified.

Study outcomes and limitations: Cumulative frequency (of public TCR beta family members) identified carriers of CMV plus the relevant HLA. CMV-specific HLA-C-restricted TCR beta clonotypes dominated the ex vivo response.

The sample comprised PBMCs. The V call is TRBV29-1, the J call TRBJ2-1, with 8 nucleotides matching TRBD1. The TCR comes from a human donor in good health (CMV status not recorded). Some clones in this sample may be carry-over from other donors' samples. CDR3 protein: CSVALRQGALDEQFF. Here the CDR3 DNA reads TGCAGCGTTGCTTTAAGGCAGGGGGCTCTGGATGAGCAGTTCTTC.